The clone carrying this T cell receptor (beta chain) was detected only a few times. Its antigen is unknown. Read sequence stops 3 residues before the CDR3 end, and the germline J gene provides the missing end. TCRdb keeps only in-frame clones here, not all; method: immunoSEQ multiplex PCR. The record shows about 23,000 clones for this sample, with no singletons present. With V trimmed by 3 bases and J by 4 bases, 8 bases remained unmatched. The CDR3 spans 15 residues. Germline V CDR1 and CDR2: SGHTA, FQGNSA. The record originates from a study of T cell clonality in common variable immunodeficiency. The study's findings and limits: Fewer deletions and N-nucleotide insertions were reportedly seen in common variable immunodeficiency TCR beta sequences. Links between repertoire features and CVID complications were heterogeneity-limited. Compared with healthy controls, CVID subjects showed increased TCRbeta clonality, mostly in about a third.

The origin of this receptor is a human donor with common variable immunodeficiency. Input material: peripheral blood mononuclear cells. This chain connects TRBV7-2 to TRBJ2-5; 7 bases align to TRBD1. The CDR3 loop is CASSFTQGSLETQYF. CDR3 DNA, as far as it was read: TGTGCCAGCAGCTTTACACAGGGGAGTCTAGAGACC.